This T cell receptor beta chain derives from a study of shared clonotypes between healthy human individuals. In the study overall: Participating donors consisted of a couple of women and three men aged 18 to 49.

Profiling relied on immunoSEQ multiplex PCR, and the TCRdb table lists in-frame clones only, not all of them. The table lists approximately 470,000 clones, more than 75% of them singletons, with more than 10% in the top ten. Germline assignment: CDR1 LGHNA and CDR2 YNFKEQ. This CDR3 is 15 amino acids long. The V segment lost 1 base and the J segment 6 bases; nucleotides outside the gene matches: 5. All donors qualified as healthy HIV-negative adults and had experienced no recent acute infections or vaccinations. Genomic DNA for unsorted samples, which was extracted with the QIAamp DNA Blood Mini kit, came from around 86 million PBMCs. The sample holds many counts of this clone. This specimen includes other DNA sequences encoding the same CDR3.

Sequenced material: PBMCs. This chain connects TRBV4-2 to TRBJ2-5, with 10 bases identical to TRBD2. This receptor was taken from a woman aged 35 to 49 in good health. Some clones in this sample may be carry-over from other donors' samples. The CDR3 DNA reads as TGTGCCAGCAGCCAAGTTCTAGCGGGAGCAAAGACCCAGTACTTC. Amino acid sequence: CASSQVLAGAKTQYF.